This TCR beta chain was retrieved from a study of cytomegalovirus exposure and HLA in healthy donors. Overall study: Out of roughly 170 million T cells, an earlier analysis found some 120 million unique TCR beta sequences in total. In an early release, HLA-typed donors contributed 80 million to 95 million unique TCR sequences.

PCR amplification relied on 60 Vbeta primers (plus 13 Jbeta primers). Profiling relied on immunoSEQ multiplex PCR, and the TCRdb table lists in-frame clones only, not all of them. The sample table includes roughly 65,000 clones. After removal of 2 bases from V and 4 bases from J, the junction contained 3 bases not matched to a gene. The length of the CDR3 is 15 residues. Germline-derived CDR1 and CDR2 are MNHEY and SVGAGI. Points from the study as a whole: Clonal expansion was found to be greater in HLA-associated TCR beta chains than in equally common others in a later analysis. The study labeled 150 or so TCR beta chains cytomegalovirus-associated.

Comment on this clone: Its cognate antigen is unknown.

This TCR derives from a boy between 10 and 17 years old in good health and CMV-seronegative. This sequence joins TRBV6-5 and TRBJ2-1, with TRBD2 matching 9 bases. The sample consisted of PBMCs. The CDR3 DNA reads TGTGCCAGCAGTTACGAAGCGGGGGGTTACAATGAGCAGTTCTTC. Protein: CASSYEAGGYNEQFF.